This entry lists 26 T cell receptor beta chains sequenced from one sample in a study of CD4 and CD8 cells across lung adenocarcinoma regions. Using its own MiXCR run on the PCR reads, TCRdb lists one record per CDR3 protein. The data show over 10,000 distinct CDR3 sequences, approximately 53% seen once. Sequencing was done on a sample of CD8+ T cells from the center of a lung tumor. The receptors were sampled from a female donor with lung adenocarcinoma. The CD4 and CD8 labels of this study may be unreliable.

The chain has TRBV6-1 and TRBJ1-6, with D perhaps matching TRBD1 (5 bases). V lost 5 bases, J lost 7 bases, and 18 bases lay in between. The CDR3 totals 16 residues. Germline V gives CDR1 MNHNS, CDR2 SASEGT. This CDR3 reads CASSLFQGGQNSPLHF. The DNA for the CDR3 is TGTGCCAGCAGTCTTTTTCAAGGAGGACAAAATTCACCCCTCCACTTT.

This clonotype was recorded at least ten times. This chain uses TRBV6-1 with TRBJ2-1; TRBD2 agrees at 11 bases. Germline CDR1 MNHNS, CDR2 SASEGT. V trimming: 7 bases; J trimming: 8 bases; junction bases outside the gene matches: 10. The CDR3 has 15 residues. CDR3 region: CASNIETSGNDEQFF. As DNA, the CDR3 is TGTGCCAGCAACATAGAGACTAGCGGGAACGATGAGCAGTTCTTC.

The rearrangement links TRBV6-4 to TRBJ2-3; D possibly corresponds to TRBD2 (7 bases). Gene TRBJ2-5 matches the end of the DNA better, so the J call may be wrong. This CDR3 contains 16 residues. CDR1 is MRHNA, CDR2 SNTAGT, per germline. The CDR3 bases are TGTGCCAGCAGTGACTCGGGGGGCGGGGGCCAAGAGACCCAGTACTTC. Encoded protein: CASSDSGGGGQETQYF.

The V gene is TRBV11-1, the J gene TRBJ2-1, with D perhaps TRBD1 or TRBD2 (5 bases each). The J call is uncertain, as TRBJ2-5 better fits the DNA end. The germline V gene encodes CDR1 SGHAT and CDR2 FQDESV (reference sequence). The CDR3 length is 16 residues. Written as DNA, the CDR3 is TGTGCCAGCAGCTCCCCTGTTCGAGGGGTCAGGGAGACCCAGTACTTC. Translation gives CASSSPVRGVRETQYF.

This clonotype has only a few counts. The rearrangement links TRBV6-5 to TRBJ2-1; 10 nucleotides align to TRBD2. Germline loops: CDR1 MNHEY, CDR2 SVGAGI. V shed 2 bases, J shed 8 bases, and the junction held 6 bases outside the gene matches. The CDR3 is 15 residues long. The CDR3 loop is CASSYRTSGFHEQFF. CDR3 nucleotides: TGTGCCAGCAGTTACAGGACTAGCGGATTTCATGAGCAGTTCTTC.

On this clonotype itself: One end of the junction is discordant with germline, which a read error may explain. The CDR3, as DNA: TGCGCCAGCAGCCAAGCGGGGGGGGGGGGGCGAGGCCAAGAGACGCAGTATTTC. It codes for CASSQAGGGGRGQETQYF. This sequence joins TRBV4-1 and TRBJ2-3, with TRBD2 matching 8 bases. This CDR3 has 18 residues. CDR1 is MGHRA, CDR2 YSYEKL, per germline.

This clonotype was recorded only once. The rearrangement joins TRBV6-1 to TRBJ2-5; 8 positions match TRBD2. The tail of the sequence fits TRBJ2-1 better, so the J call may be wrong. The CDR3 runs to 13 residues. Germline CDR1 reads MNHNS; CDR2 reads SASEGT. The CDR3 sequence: CASNYMRGVEQFF. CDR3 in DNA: TGTGCCAGCAACTATATGCGGGGGGTTGAGCAGTTCTTC.

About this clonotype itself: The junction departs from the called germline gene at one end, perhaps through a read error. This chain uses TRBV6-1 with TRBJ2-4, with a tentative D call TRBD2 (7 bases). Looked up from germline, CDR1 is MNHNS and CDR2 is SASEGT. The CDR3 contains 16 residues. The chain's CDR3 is CVSSDQAGADPNIQYF. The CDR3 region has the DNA TGTGTCAGCAGTGACCAGGCGGGGGCTGACCCGAACATCCAGTACTTC.

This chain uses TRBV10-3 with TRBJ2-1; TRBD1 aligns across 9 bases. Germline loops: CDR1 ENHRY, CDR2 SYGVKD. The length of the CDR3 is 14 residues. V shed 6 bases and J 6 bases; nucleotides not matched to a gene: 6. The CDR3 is CAIRGTGSGNEQFF. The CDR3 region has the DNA TGTGCCATCAGAGGGACAGGGTCGGGCAATGAGCAGTTCTTC.

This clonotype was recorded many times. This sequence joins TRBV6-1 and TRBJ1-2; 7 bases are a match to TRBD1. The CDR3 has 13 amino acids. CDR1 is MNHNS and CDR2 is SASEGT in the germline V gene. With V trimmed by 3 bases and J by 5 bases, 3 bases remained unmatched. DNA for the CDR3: TGTGCCAGCAGTGACAGGGGGTCATATGGCTACACCTTC. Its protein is CASSDRGSYGYTF.

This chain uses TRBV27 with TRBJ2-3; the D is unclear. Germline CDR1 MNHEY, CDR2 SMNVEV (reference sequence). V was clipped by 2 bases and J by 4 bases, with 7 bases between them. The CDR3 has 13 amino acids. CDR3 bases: TGTGCCAGCAGTTTAAAAGAGGCAGATACGCAGTATTTT. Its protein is CASSLKEADTQYF.

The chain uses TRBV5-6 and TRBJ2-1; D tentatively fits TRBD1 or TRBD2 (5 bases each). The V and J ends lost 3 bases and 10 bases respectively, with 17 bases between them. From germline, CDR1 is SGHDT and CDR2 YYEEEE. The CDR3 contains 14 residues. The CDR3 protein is CASSSGTGLGEQFF. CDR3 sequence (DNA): TGTGCCAGCAGCTCCGGGACGGGTCTTGGGGAGCAGTTCTTC. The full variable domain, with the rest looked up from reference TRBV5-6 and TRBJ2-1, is DAGVTQSPTHLIKTRGQQVTLRCSPKSGHDTVSWYQQALGQGPQFIFQYYEEEERQRGNFPDRFSGHQFPNYSSELNVNALLLGDSALYLCASSSGTGLGEQFFGPGTRLTVL.

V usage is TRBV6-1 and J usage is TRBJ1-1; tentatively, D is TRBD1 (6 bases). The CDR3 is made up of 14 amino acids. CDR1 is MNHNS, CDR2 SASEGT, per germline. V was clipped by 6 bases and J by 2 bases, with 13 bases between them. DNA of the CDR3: TGTGCCAGCAGAGAATTACAGGGAAACACTGAAGCTTTCTTT. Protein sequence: CASRELQGNTEAFF.

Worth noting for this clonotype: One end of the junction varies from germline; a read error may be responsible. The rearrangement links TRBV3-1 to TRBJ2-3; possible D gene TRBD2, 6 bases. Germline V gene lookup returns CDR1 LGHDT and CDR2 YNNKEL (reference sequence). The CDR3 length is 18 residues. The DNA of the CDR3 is TGTGCCAGCAGCCTCGAGAAGCGACTAGAGCTTAGCACAGAGACGCAGTACTTT. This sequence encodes CASSLEKRLELSTETQYF.

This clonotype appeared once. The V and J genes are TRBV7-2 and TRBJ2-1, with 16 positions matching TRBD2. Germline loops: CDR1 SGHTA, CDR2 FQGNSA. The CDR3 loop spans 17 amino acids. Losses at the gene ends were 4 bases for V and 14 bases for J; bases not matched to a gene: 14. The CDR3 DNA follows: TGTGCCAGCAGCTCGGGGCCGGGACTAGCGGGAGGGCGGGATGAGTTCTTC. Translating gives CASSSGPGLAGGRDEFF.

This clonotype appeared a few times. This CDR3 reads CSAGTGFEMNTEAFF. Written as DNA, the CDR3 is TGCAGTGCTGGTACAGGGTTTGAGATGAACACTGAAGCTTTCTTT. This chain links TRBV20-1 with TRBJ1-1; weak D call: TRBD1 (6 bases). The CDR3 is made up of 15 amino acids. Per the germline V gene, CDR1 is DFQATT and CDR2 is SNEGSKA (reference sequence). V gave up 5 bases and J gave up 0 bases, with 16 bases separating them.

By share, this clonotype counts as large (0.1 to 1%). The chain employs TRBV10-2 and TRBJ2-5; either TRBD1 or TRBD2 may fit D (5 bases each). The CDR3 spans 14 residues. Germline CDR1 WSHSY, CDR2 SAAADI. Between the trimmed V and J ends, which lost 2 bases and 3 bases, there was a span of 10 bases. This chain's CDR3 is CASSEPGPEETQYF. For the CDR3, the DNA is TGCGCCAGCAGTGAGCCGGGGCCCGAAGAGACCCAGTACTTC.

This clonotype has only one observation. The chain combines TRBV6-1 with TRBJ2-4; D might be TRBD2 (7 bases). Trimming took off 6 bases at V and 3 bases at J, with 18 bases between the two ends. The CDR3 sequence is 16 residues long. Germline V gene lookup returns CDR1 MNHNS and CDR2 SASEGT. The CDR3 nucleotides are TGTGCCAGCAGGGAGCAGGCGGGGGCCGACAAAAACATTCAGTACTTC. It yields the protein CASREQAGADKNIQYF.

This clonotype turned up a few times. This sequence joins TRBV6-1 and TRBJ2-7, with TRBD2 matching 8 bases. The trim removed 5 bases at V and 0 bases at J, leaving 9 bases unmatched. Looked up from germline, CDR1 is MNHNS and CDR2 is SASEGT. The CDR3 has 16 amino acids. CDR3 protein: CASSREAGDYSYEQYF. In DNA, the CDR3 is TGTGCCAGCAGTCGGGAAGCGGGGGATTACTCCTACGAGCAGTACTTC.

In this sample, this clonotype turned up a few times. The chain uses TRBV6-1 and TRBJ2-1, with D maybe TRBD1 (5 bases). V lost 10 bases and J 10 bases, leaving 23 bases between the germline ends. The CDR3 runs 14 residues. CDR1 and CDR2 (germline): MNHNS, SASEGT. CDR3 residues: CATAFLPTGTEQFF. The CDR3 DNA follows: TGTGCCACCGCATTTCTCCCAACAGGCACCGAGCAGTTCTTC.

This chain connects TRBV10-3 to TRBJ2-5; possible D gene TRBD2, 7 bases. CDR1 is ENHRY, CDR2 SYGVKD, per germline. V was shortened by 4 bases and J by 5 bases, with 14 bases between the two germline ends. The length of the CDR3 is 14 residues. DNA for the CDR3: TGTGCCATCAGTGCCGCGGGGGCTGCGGAGACCCAGTACTTC. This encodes CAISAAGAAETQYF.

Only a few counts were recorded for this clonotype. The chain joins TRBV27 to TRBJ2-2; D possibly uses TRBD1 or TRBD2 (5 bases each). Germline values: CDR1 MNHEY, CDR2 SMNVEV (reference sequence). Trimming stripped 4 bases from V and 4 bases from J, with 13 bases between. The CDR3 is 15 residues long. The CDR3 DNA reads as TGTGCCAGCAGTTGGGCCCTTGGGGGCACCGGGGAGCTGTTTTTT. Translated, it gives CASSWALGGTGELFF.

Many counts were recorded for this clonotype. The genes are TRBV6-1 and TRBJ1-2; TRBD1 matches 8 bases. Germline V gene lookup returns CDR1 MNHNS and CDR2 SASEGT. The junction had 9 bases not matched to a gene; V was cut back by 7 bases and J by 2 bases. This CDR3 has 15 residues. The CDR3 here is CASIDVRQGNYGYTF. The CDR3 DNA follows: TGTGCCAGCATCGACGTGAGACAGGGGAACTATGGCTACACCTTC.

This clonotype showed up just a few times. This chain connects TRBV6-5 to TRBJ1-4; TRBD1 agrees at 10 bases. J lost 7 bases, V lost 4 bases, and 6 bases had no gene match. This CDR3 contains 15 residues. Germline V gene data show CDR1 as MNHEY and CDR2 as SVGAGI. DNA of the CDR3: TGTGCCAGCAGTTCTCGTGACAGGGGGCTTGAAAAACTGTTTTTT. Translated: CASSSRDRGLEKLFF.

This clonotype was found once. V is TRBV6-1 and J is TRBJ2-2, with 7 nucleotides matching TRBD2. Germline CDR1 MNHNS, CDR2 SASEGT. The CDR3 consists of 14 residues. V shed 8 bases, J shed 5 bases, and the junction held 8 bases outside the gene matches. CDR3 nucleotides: TGTGCCAGCGTCCCGCAAGCGGGAACCGGGGAGCTGTTTTTT. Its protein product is CASVPQAGTGELFF.

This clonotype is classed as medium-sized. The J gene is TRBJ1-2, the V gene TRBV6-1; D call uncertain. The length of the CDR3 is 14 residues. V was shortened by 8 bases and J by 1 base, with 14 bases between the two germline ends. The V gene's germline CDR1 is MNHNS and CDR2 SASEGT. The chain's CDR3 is CASSSPRGNYGYTF. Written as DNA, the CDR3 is TGTGCCAGCTCCTCCCCGCGGGGTAACTATGGCTACACCTTC.